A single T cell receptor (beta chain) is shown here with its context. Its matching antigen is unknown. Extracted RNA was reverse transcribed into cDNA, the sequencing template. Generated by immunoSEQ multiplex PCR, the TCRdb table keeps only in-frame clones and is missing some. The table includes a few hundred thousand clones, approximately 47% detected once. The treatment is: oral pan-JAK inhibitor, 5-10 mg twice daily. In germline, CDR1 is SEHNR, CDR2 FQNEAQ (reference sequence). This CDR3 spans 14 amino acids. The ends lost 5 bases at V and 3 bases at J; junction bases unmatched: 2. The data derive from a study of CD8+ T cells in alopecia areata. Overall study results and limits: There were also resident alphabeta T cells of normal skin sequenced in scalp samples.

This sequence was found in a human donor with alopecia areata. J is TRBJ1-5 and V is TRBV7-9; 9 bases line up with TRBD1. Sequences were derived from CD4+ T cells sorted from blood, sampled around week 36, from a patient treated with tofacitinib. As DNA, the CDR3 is TGTGCCAGCAGCGGGACAGGGTCCAATCAGCCCCAGCATTTT. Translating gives CASSGTGSNQPQHF.